Sequencing of this T cell receptor beta chain was carried out in a study of vaccination effects on CD4 cells after COVID-19. The ViraFEST assay expanded antigen-specific CD4+ T cells with viral peptide pools before sequencing. Culture proceeded for approximately 9 days, and CD4+ T cells were then isolated. Absence of prior SARS-CoV-2 infection characterized the vaccine recipients, who showed negative nucleocapsid antibodies. At days 3 and 7, half of the medium was exchanged for IL-2 medium. This clone was detected a few times. The antigen remains undetermined. Germline CDR1 reads DFQATT; CDR2 reads SNEGSKA (reference sequence). The V gene lost 3 bases and the J gene lost 4 bases, with 6 bases spanning the gap. The CDR3 extends over 11 amino acids. The repertoire was sequenced with immunoSEQ multiplex PCR; TCRdb's copy has only in-frame clones and lacks some. The data contain tens of thousands of clones, around 70% of them seen just once; the ten biggest clones take up around 16%.

The genes are TRBV20-1 and TRBJ1-2; D not certain. This material consisted of CD4+ T cells from PBMCs cultured with SARS-CoV-2 spike peptides, taken before COVID-19 vaccination. The clonotype was recovered from a human donor who received a COVID-19 vaccine. The DNA for the CDR3 is TGCAGTGCTAGGGCCAGCTATGGCTACACCTTC. Its translation: CSARASYGYTF.